One T cell receptor beta chain is described in this entry. This sample is drawn from a study of cytomegalovirus exposure and HLA in healthy donors. There are 15 residues in the CDR3. The V gene end was trimmed by 1 base and the J gene end by 7 bases; junction bases not matched to a gene: 6. In germline, CDR1 is LGHNA, CDR2 YSLEER. 60 Vbeta and 13 Jbeta primers were used in PCR. Sequencing was performed with immunoSEQ multiplex PCR; in TCRdb, only in-frame clones are kept and a portion is missing. The sample holds more than 200,000 clones. The chain joins TRBV4-3 to TRBJ2-1; 8 nucleotides line up with TRBD2. Source material: PBMCs. The sequence derives from a woman aged 25 to 45 in good health and CMV-seropositive. The CDR3 reads CASSQVAGLGNEQFF. The CDR3 DNA is TGCGCCAGCAGCCAAGTAGCGGGATTGGGGAATGAGCAGTTCTTC.